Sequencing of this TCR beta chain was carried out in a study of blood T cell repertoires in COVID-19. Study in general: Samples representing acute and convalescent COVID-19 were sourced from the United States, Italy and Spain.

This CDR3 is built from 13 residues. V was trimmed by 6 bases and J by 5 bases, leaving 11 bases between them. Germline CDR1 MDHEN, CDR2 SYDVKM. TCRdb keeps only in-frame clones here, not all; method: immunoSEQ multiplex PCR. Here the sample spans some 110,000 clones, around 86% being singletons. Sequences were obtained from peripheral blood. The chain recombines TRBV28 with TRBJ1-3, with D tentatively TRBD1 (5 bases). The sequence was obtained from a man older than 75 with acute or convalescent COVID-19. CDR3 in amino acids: CASRTTGRNTIYF. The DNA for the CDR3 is TGTGCCAGCAGGACCACAGGAAGAAACACCATATATTTT.